Given below is one T cell receptor beta chain in context. These data originate in a study of blood T cell repertoires in COVID-19. Background on the study: Researchers got acute and convalescent COVID-19 samples from the United States, Italy and Spain. PBMCs, B-cell-depleted T cells, or T cells were the source of the cDNA or gDNA that made up the material.

Trimming pared 0 bases from V and 4 bases from J, leaving 10 bases between. The V gene's germline CDR1 is ENHRY and CDR2 SYGVKD. The CDR3 contains 16 residues. In the original analysis: Reference gene primer amplification gave nucleated cell count estimates. Here immunoSEQ multiplex PCR was the method, and the copy in TCRdb shows in-frame clones only, minus some. V and J calls and clone size are copied from that table; D and trimming were computed from the DNA. The sample carries approximately 190,000 clones, around four fifths recorded once. Sequenced input: peripheral blood. The J gene is TRBJ1-6, the V gene TRBV10-3; D not certain. This clonotype was obtained from a woman aged 40 to 50 with acute or convalescent COVID-19. The CDR3 sequence: CAISESQVVYNSPLHF. The CDR3 nucleotides are TGTGCCATCAGTGAGTCGCAGGTTGTTTATAATTCACCCCTCCACTTT.